The present TCR beta chain was sequenced within a study of siplizumab effects on memory and regulatory T cells. Assay used: immunoSEQ multiplex PCR; TCRdb lists only in-frame clones, some missing. The table records about 40,000 clones, 80% to 90% of them present only once. V was trimmed by 0 bases and J by 4 bases, leaving 12 bases between them. The germline gives CDR1 KGHSH, CDR2 LQKENI. The CDR3 has 15 amino acids. The TCR sequence derives from a human donor in good health. V gene TRBV18 combines with J gene TRBJ1-2; no clear D gene. Sample: naive CD4+ T cells sorted from blood. CDR3 region: CASSPPREPSYGYTF. Here the CDR3 DNA reads TGTGCCAGCTCACCACCGAGAGAGCCCTCCTATGGCTACACCTTC.